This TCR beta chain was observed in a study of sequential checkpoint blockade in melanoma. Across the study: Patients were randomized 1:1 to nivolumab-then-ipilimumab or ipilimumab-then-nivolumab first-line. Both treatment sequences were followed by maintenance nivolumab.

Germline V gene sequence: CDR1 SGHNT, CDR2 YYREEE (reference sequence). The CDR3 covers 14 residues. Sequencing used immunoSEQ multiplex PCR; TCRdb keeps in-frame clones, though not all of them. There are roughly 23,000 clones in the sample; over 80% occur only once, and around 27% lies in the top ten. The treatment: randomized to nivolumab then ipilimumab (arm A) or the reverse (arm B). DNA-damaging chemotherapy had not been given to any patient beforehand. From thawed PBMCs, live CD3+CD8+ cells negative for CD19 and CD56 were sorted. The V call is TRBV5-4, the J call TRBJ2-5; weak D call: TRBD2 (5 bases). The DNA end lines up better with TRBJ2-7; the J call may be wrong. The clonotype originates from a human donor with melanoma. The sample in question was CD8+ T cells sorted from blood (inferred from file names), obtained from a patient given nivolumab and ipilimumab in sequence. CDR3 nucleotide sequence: TGTGCCAGCAGCCCGGCAGGACGGGAATACGAGCAGTACTTC. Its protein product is CASSPAGREYEQYF.